The entry below gives a single TCR beta chain sequence along with its context. The target antigen is unknown. The method was immunoSEQ multiplex PCR; TCRdb's version includes in-frame clones alone and lacks a portion of them. This sample has about 31,000 clones, with around three quarters found just once. These data belong to a study of CD4 T cells in relation to SARS-CoV-2 and coronaviruses. J was trimmed by 0 bases and V by 5 bases; bases with no gene match: 6. The CDR3 runs 16 residues. The germline V gene has CDR1 MNHNY and CDR2 SVGAGI (reference sequence). The source is an adult with COVID-19. Sequenced input: memory CD4+ T cells from PBMCs, cultured in vitro. The chain has TRBV6-6 and TRBJ2-3; 9 nucleotides agree with TRBD1. The CDR3 reads CASSKSGTGSTDTQYF. CDR3 DNA sequence: TGTGCCAGCAGTAAGTCCGGGACAGGGAGCACAGATACGCAGTATTTT.